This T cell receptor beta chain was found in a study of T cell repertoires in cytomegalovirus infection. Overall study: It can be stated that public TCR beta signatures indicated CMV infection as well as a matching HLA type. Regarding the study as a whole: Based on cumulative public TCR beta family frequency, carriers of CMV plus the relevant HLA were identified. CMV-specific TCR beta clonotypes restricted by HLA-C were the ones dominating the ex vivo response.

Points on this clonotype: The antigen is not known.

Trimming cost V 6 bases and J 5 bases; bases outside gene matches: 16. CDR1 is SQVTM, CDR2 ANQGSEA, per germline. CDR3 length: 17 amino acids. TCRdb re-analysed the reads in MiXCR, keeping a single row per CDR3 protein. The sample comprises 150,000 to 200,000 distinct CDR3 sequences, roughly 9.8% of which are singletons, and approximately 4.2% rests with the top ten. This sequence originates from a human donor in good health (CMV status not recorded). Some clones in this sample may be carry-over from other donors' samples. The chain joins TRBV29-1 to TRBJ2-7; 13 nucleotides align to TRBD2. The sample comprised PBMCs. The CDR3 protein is CSVEGTSGKAGMDEQYF. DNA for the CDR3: TGCAGCGTCGAGGGGACTAGCGGGAAAGCAGGGATGGACGAGCAGTACTTC.